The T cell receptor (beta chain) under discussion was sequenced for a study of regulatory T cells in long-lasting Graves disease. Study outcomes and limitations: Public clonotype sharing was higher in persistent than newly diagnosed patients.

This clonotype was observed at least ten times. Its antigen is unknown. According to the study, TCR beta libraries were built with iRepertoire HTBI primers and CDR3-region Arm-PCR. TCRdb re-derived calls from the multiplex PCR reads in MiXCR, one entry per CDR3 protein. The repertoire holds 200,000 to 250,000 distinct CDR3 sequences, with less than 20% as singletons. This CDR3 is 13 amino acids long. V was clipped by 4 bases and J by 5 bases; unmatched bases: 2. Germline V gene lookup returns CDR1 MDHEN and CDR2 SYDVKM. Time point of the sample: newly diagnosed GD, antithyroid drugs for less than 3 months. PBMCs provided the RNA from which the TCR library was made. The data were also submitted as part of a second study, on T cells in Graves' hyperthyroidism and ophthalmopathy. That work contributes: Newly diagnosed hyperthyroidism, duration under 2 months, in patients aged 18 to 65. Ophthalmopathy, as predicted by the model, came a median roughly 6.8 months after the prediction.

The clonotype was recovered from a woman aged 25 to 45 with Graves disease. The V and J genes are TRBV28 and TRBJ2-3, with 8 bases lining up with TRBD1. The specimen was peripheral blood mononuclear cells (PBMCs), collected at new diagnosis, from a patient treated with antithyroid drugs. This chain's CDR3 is CASSWTGRDTQYF. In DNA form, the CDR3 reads TGTGCCAGCAGTTGGACAGGGAGAGATACGCAGTATTTT.